The 19 T cell receptor beta chains below come from one sample, sequenced in a study of beta chain features in type 1 diabetes. Expressed TCRB transcripts were sequenced because the isolated RNA had all been reverse transcribed beforehand. The table came from immunoSEQ multiplex PCR; TCRdb's copy has only in-frame clones and leaves some out. This sample has under 800,000 clones, with about a sixth found just once. Sequencing was done on a sample of naive CD4+ T cells from blood. The receptors derive from a young man in good health.

This clone was counted only a few times. The chain employs TRBV6-5 and TRBJ2-7, with 10 bases matching TRBD1. The CDR3 extends over 14 amino acids. Unmatched junction bases numbered 5, after V lost 9 bases and J lost 0 bases. Germline-derived CDR1 and CDR2 are MNHEY and SVGAGI. CDR3 amino acids: CASYRTGGSYEQYF. In DNA, the CDR3 is TGTGCCAGTTATAGGACAGGGGGCTCCTACGAGCAGTACTTC.

The rearrangement joins TRBV5-1 to TRBJ2-7; TRBD1 matches 8 bases. V lost 5 bases, J lost 3 bases, and 10 bases stayed unmatched. The germline V gene has CDR1 SGHRS and CDR2 YFSETQ. The CDR3 has 15 residues. DNA for the CDR3: TGCGCCAGCAGATCTACAGGGGGTTTAATCTACGAGCAGTACTTC. Translated: CASRSTGGLIYEQYF.

The chain employs TRBV19 and TRBJ2-2; D not resolved. The V gene's germline CDR1 is LNHDA and CDR2 SQIVND (reference sequence). V was shortened by 4 bases and J by 0 bases, with 12 bases between the two germline ends. The CDR3 consists of 16 residues. Here the CDR3 DNA reads TGTGCCAGTAGTAGATCGAGGTCCGCGAACACCGGGGAGCTGTTTTTT. Residues: CASSRSRSANTGELFF.

V gene TRBV18 combines with J gene TRBJ2-7, with TRBD1 matching over 8 bases. The CDR3 has 15 residues. With V trimmed by 6 bases and J by 0 bases, 7 bases remained unmatched. CDR1 KGHSH and CDR2 LQKENI come from the germline V gene. CDR3 nucleotide sequence: TGTGCCAGCTCGGGGGGAGGACAGGGCTCCTACGAGCAGTACTTC. Encoded protein: CASSGGGQGSYEQYF.

This clone turned up a few times. The CDR3 loop is CASSFPGTDTQYF. Here the CDR3 DNA reads TGTGCCAGCAGTTTTCCCGGCACAGATACGCAGTATTTT. The J gene is TRBJ2-3, the V gene TRBV6-5, with unresolved D. Looked up from germline, CDR1 is MNHEY and CDR2 is SVGAGI. The CDR3 sequence is 13 residues long. Trimming stripped 4 bases from V and 1 base from J, with 6 bases between.

The gene calls are TRBV11-3 and TRBJ2-1; 10 bases align to TRBD2. Germline-derived CDR1 and CDR2 are SGHNT and YENEEA. V lost 0 bases to trimming and J lost 9 bases; unmatched junction nucleotides: 5. CDR3 length: 15 residues. The CDR3 reads CASSLDGTSATEQFF. The CDR3 DNA follows: TGTGCCAGCAGCTTAGACGGGACTAGCGCGACTGAGCAGTTCTTC.

In this sample, this clone turned up many times. The rearrangement links TRBV28 to TRBJ2-1; 9 nucleotides align to TRBD2. With 3 bases clipped from V and 15 bases from J, the junction kept 9 bases outside the gene matches. Germline V gene lookup returns CDR1 MDHEN and CDR2 SYDVKM. CDR3 size: 13 residues. This CDR3 is CASSFKVPGLAFF. CDR3 nucleotides: TGTGCCAGCAGTTTTAAGGTACCGGGACTAGCGTTCTTC.

The table lists this clone with a few counts. This chain connects TRBV18 to TRBJ2-7; D gene ambiguous. The ends were cut back, 6 bases at V and 7 bases at J, with 19 bases in the middle. Per germline, CDR1 KGHSH and CDR2 LQKENI. This CDR3 is built from 14 residues. The CDR3: CASSPLGAAVEQYF. In DNA form, the CDR3 reads TGTGCCAGCTCCCCTCTAGGCGCGGCTGTGGAGCAGTACTTC.

This clone has only a few counts. V gene TRBV29-1 combines with J gene TRBJ1-3; D possibly corresponds to TRBD1 (5 bases). The CDR3 runs to 13 residues. CDR1 and CDR2 (germline): SQVTM, ANQGSEA. V lost 6 bases, J lost 1 base, and 10 bases lay in between. The CDR3 region is CSVTRGSGNTIYF. The CDR3 coding sequence is TGCAGCGTGACTCGGGGGTCTGGAAACACCATATATTTT. The whole variable domain, filled in from reference TRBV29-1 and TRBJ1-3, reads SAVISQKPSRDICQRGTSLTIQCQVDSQVTMMFWYRQQPGQSLTLIATANQGSEATYESGFVIDKFPISRPNLTFSTLTVSNMSPEDSSIYLCSVTRGSGNTIYFGEGSWLTVV.

In regard to this clone: Compared with germline, one end of the junction differs, possibly owing to a read error. V and J are TRBV4-1 and TRBJ1-1; 8 bases match TRBD1. Germline values: CDR1 MGHRA, CDR2 YSYEKL. The CDR3 runs 14 residues. The CDR3 is CASSPRQGFAEAFF. The CDR3 nucleotides are TGTGCCAGCAGCCCTCGACAGGGGTTCGCTGAAGCTTTCTTT.

This chain joins TRBV11-1 and TRBJ2-5, with 8 bases aligning to TRBD2. J gave up 2 bases and V 5 bases, and 13 bases lay outside the gene matches. The CDR3 totals 17 residues. Germline V CDR1 and CDR2: SGHAT, FQDESV (reference sequence). CDR3 amino acids: CASSPRLAGGTQETQYF. The CDR3 DNA reads TGTGCCAGCAGCCCTAGGCTAGCGGGTGGAACTCAAGAGACCCAGTACTTC.

In its sample, this clone was seen a few times. The gene calls are TRBV7-9 and TRBJ2-6, with 8 bases matching TRBD1. V was pared by 1 base and J by 0 bases, with 8 bases of the junction left unmatched. There are 19 residues in the CDR3. CDR1 and CDR2 from the germline V gene are SEHNR and FQNEAQ (reference sequence). CDR3 region: CASSLVIMTGASGANVLTF. The CDR3 coding sequence is TGTGCCAGCAGCTTAGTTATTATGACAGGGGCCTCTGGGGCCAACGTCCTGACTTTC.

This clone has more than one count but fewer than ten. This CDR3 is CASSPSHATGKLFF. In nucleotides, the CDR3 is TGTGCCAGCTCACCATCCCACGCAACCGGAAAACTGTTTTTT. The J gene is TRBJ1-4, the V gene TRBV18, with D uncertain. The germline V gene encodes CDR1 KGHSH and CDR2 LQKENI. The CDR3 has 14 residues. The V and J ends lost 2 bases and 10 bases respectively, with 14 bases between them.

The chain recombines TRBV18 with TRBJ2-5; TRBD1 agrees at 9 bases. CDR3 size: 14 residues. From germline, CDR1 is KGHSH and CDR2 LQKENI. V dropped 3 bases and J dropped 5; count of bases not matched to a gene: 4. The CDR3 sequence: CASSPSTGGETQYF. The CDR3 DNA follows: TGTGCCAGCTCACCTTCGACAGGGGGTGAGACCCAGTACTTC.

The chain recombines TRBV6-6 with TRBJ2-3; D gene ambiguous. V was cut by 6 bases and J by 0 bases, with 4 bases left in between. The CDR3 consists of 12 residues. Germline loops: CDR1 MNHNY, CDR2 SVGAGI (reference sequence). This chain's CDR3 is CASRGSTDTQYF. CDR3 nucleotide sequence: TGTGCCAGCAGGGGTAGCACAGATACGCAGTATTTT.

V gene TRBV7-2 combines with J gene TRBJ2-1, with 8 bases identical to TRBD2. J gave up 0 bases and V 0 bases, and 4 bases lay outside the gene matches. The CDR3 is 17 residues long. The germline V gene encodes CDR1 SGHTA and CDR2 FQGNSA. This CDR3 reads CASSLAPGGGSYNEQFF. CDR3 DNA: TGTGCCAGCAGCTTAGCGCCGGGAGGGGGCTCCTACAATGAGCAGTTCTTC.

The chain employs TRBV2 and TRBJ1-2; D may be TRBD1 (5 bases). The length of the CDR3 is 11 residues. With 9 bases removed from V and 10 bases from J, the gap between germline ends came to 15 bases. Germline V gene data show CDR1 as SNHLY and CDR2 as FYNNEI. Written as DNA, the CDR3 is TGTGCCAGAGGGGAGGGGAACAACTACACCTTC. This sequence encodes CARGEGNNYTF.

This clone has only a few counts. V gene TRBV9 combines with J gene TRBJ2-3; 9 positions agree with TRBD1. V was pared by 3 bases and J by 1 base, with 6 bases of the junction left unmatched. This CDR3 contains 16 residues. CDR1 and CDR2 from the germline V gene are SGDLS and YYNGEE. DNA for the CDR3: TGTGCCAGCAGCGACCTCCGGGACAGGGGCACAGATACGCAGTATTTT. Protein: CASSDLRDRGTDTQYF.

V gene TRBV2 combines with J gene TRBJ2-7; D ambiguous. Germline V gives CDR1 SNHLY, CDR2 FYNNEI. Trimming removed 7 bases at V and 3 bases at J, with 10 bases between. This CDR3 is built from 12 residues. CDR3 coding DNA: TGTGCCAGCACCCTTGCCTTCTACGAGCAGTACTTC. Its translation: CASTLAFYEQYF.